Below, 23 T cell receptor beta chains from the same sample are listed, as sequenced in a study of post-analysis software for immune sequencing data. Study-wide points: Controls had lower frequencies than patients of a handful of TRBV segments, which included TRBV5-6, TRBV5-1 and TRBV20-1.

Included in the TCR beta cDNA libraries were unique molecular identifiers. TCRdb ran MiXCR on the PCR reads and lists one entry per CDR3 protein. The table lists 400,000 to 500,000 distinct CDR3 sequences, 39% of them singletons. Their target antigens are unknown. Sequenced material: blood. These TCRs come from a girl aged 2 to 9 with multiple sclerosis.

This chain joins TRBV30 and TRBJ2-1, with unresolved D. Germline V gene sequence: CDR1 GTSNPN, CDR2 SVGIG (reference sequence). The CDR3 sequence is 11 residues long. Trimming removed 4 bases at V and 9 bases at J, with 10 bases between. CDR3 sequence: CAWIGFGEQFF. In DNA, the CDR3 is TGTGCCTGGATAGGATTTGGTGAGCAGTTCTTC.

This chain joins TRBV7-2 and TRBJ2-1; TRBD2 matches 13 bases. The germline CDR1 and CDR2 sequences are SGHTA and FQGNSA. V trimming: 5 bases; J trimming: 3 bases; junction bases outside the gene matches: 1. The CDR3 spans 15 residues. Here the CDR3 reads CASSGTSGDYNEQFF. The DNA for the CDR3 is TGTGCCAGCAGCGGGACTAGCGGGGACTACAATGAGCAGTTCTTC.

Points on this clonotype: The germline gene is not matched at one end of the junction; a read error may be the cause. V usage is TRBV6-6 and J usage is TRBJ2-3; D is possibly TRBD1 or TRBD2 (5 bases each). This CDR3 comprises 14 residues. Germline lookup yields CDR1 MNHNY and CDR2 SVGAGI (reference sequence). The CDR3 region is CASGRDLGEDTQYF. As DNA, the CDR3 is TGCGCCAGCGGAAGGGACCTGGGGGAAGATACGCAGTATTTT.

V usage is TRBV7-9 and J usage is TRBJ1-2, with TRBD1 matching 7 bases. Germline V gene lookup returns CDR1 SEHNR and CDR2 FQNEAQ (reference sequence). V lost 6 bases and J lost 7; bases outside the gene matches: 11. This CDR3 is built from 14 residues. CDR3 region: CASSFNGQVVGYTF. The CDR3 region has the DNA TGTGCCAGCAGTTTTAACGGACAGGTAGTTGGCTACACCTTC.

In the case of this clonotype: One base away lies a much larger clone, so this may be a sequencing read error. The V and J genes are TRBV27 and TRBJ1-2; TRBD1 might be the D (5 bases). The CDR3 loop spans 15 amino acids. Trimming left V 2 bases short and J 3 bases short, with 13 bases between. Germline V gives CDR1 MNHEY, CDR2 SMNVEV (reference sequence). As DNA, the CDR3 is TGTGCCAGCAGTTTAAATCCCACGGGACACTATGGCTACACCTTC. Amino acids: CASSLNPTGHYGYTF.

V usage is TRBV3-1 and J usage is TRBJ2-1; D not resolved. Germline V gives CDR1 LGHDT, CDR2 YNNKEL (reference sequence). The CDR3 has 16 residues. The V end was cut by 5 bases, the J end by 7 bases, with 21 bases between. CDR3 sequence (DNA): TGTGCCAGCAGCTCCAGAACTGGAACCTGGTCTAATGAGCAGTTCTTC. This gives the protein CASSSRTGTWSNEQFF.

The J gene is TRBJ1-5, the V gene TRBV10-3; perhaps TRBD1 as D (5 bases). V was trimmed by 10 bases and J by 6 bases, leaving 22 bases between them. The CDR3 spans 15 residues. CDR1 and CDR2 from the germline V gene are ENHRY and SYGVKD. This CDR3 is CATSGGVAVGQPQHF. The CDR3 nucleotides read TGTGCCACCTCCGGGGGGGTCGCGGTGGGTCAGCCCCAGCATTTT.

The chain is built from TRBV11-2 and TRBJ2-5, with D perhaps TRBD1 or TRBD2 (5 bases each). The DNA end is a closer match to TRBJ2-7, so the J assignment may be wrong. The V gene's germline CDR1 is SGHAT and CDR2 FQNNGV. The CDR3 covers 14 residues. In DNA, the CDR3 is TGTGCCAGCAGCCCCACCGGGACCGAATACGAGCAGTACTTC. Translation: CASSPTGTEYEQYF.

This clonotype was found many times. The V call is TRBV29-1, the J call TRBJ2-1; TRBD2 is a possible D gene (5 bases). Germline lookup yields CDR1 SQVTM and CDR2 ANQGSEA. The length of the CDR3 is 13 residues. The V end lost 3 bases, the J end lost 5 bases, and 11 bases lay between the germline ends. The CDR3 DNA follows: TGCAGCGTTGATCGAGCGGTAGACAATGAGCAGTTCTTC. It translates to CSVDRAVDNEQFF.

The genes are TRBV14 and TRBJ2-1, with 11 bases identical to TRBD1. Trimming took 4 bases from V and 7 from J; bases not matched to a gene: 12. The CDR3 is 17 amino acids. Germline loops: CDR1 SGHDN, CDR2 FVKESK. Written as DNA, the CDR3 is TGTGCCAGCAGCCCGACCCTGGTTGGACAGGGGGCAAATGAGCAGTTCTTC. It translates to CASSPTLVGQGANEQFF.

This clonotype appeared a few times. The chain links TRBV29-1 to TRBJ2-4; the D gene is possibly TRBD1 (5 bases). V dropped 7 bases and J dropped 1 base, with 14 bases sitting between them. The CDR3 consists of 14 residues. Per the germline V gene, CDR1 is SQVTM and CDR2 is ANQGSEA. The CDR3 DNA reads TGCAGCGCCCAACAGGCATGGGCCAAAAACATTCAGTACTTC. Its translation is CSAQQAWAKNIQYF.

J is TRBJ2-7 and V is TRBV15; D unclear. Germline lookup yields CDR1 LNHNV and CDR2 YYDKDF (reference sequence). V dropped 6 bases and J dropped 5 bases, with 11 bases sitting between them. The CDR3 is 12 residues long. CDR3 residues: CATSKGGNEQYF. In nucleotides, the CDR3 is TGTGCCACCAGTAAGGGTGGGAACGAGCAGTACTTC. Full variable domain (rest looked up from reference TRBV15 and TRBJ2-7): DAMVIQNPRYQVTQFGKPVTLSCSQTLNHNVMYWYQQKSSQAPKLLFHYYDKDFNNEADTPDNFQSRRPNTSFCFLDIRSPGLGDTAMYLCATSKGGNEQYFGPGTRLTVT.

The chain links TRBV29-1 to TRBJ2-1; D gene ambiguous. In germline, CDR1 is SQVTM, CDR2 ANQGSEA. V lost 8 bases and J 8 bases, leaving 10 bases between the germline ends. The CDR3 extends over 10 amino acids. The CDR3 reads CSTDTDEQFF. The CDR3 bases are TGCAGCACTGATACAGATGAGCAGTTCTTC.

This chain uses TRBV27 with TRBJ2-2, with D possibly being TRBD1 (5 bases). Looked up from germline, CDR1 is MNHEY and CDR2 is SMNVEV (reference sequence). The CDR3 has 15 residues. Trimming shortened V by 5 bases and J by 1 base, and 11 bases separated the two germline ends. The CDR3 nucleotides are TGTGCCAGCAGTAAGGGGCAAAGGAACACCGGGGAGCTGTTTTTT. Protein product: CASSKGQRNTGELFF.

The V gene is TRBV5-5, the J gene TRBJ2-1; 7 bases are shared with TRBD2. V dropped 0 bases and J dropped 3; count of bases not matched to a gene: 9. The CDR3 sequence is 17 residues long. Germline V CDR1 and CDR2: SGHKS, YYEKEE (reference sequence). CDR3 in amino acids: CASSLAGGSPIYNEQFF. DNA of the CDR3: TGTGCCAGCAGCTTGGCCGGCGGGAGCCCTATCTACAATGAGCAGTTCTTC.

This clonotype was detected a few times. The chain combines TRBV7-9 with TRBJ2-7, with D possibly being TRBD1 (5 bases). The germline gives CDR1 SEHNR, CDR2 FQNEAQ (reference sequence). V lost 1 base and J 6 bases, leaving 16 bases between the germline ends. The CDR3 totals 15 residues. CDR3 sequence reads: CASSLVIDSRGEQYF. The DNA of the CDR3 is TGTGCCAGCAGCTTAGTTATTGACAGCCGTGGCGAGCAGTACTTC. Full variable domain (outside the CDR3, taken from reference TRBV7-9 and TRBJ2-7): DTGVSQNPRHKITKRGQNVTFRCDPISEHNRLYWYRQTLGQGPEFLTYFQNEAQLEKSRLLSDRFSAERPKGSFSTLEIQRTEQGDSAMYLCASSLVIDSRGEQYFGPGTRLTVT.

The chain carries TRBV20-1 and TRBJ2-5; D remains ambiguous. V shed 0 bases and J shed 4 bases, with 9 bases lying between them. CDR1 DFQATT and CDR2 SNEGSKA come from the germline V gene (reference sequence). The CDR3 totals 13 residues. The CDR3 DNA reads TGCAGTGCTAGAGATAGGCGTCTAGAGACCCAGTACTTC. Protein product: CSARDRRLETQYF.

This clonotype was found a few times. The chain couples TRBV12-3 or TRBV12-4 to TRBJ1-2; 8 nucleotides align to TRBD1. CDR3 size: 15 residues. With 6 bases clipped from V and 4 bases from J, the junction kept 10 bases outside the gene matches. CDR3 nucleotides: TGTGCCAGCAGCTTCTCCGACAGGGGACTCTATGGCTACACCTTC. It encodes CASSFSDRGLYGYTF.

CDR3 region: CASSLSSRTAYGYTF. In nucleotides, the CDR3 is TGTGCCAGCAGTTTATCCTCAAGGACAGCGTATGGCTACACCTTC. V is TRBV28 and J is TRBJ1-2; TRBD1 might be the D (6 bases). V lost 1 base, J lost 5 bases, and 14 bases lay in between. The CDR3 length is 15 residues. Germline values: CDR1 MDHEN, CDR2 SYDVKM.

This clonotype appeared many times. The gene calls are TRBV20-1 and TRBJ2-7; the D is unclear. V was shortened by 4 bases and J by 1 base, with 5 bases between the two germline ends. The CDR3 length is 11 residues. The germline V gene encodes CDR1 DFQATT and CDR2 SNEGSKA (reference sequence). In DNA, the CDR3 is TGCAGTGCTATCGGATCCTACGAGCAGTACTTC. Translating it yields CSAIGSYEQYF.

This rearrangement joins TRBV15 to TRBJ1-2; no definite D call. Per germline, CDR1 LNHNV and CDR2 YYDKDF (reference sequence). The CDR3 consists of 11 residues. V was shortened by 5 bases and J by 7 bases, with 8 bases between the two germline ends. The CDR3: CATSSVGGYTF. CDR3 DNA: TGTGCCACCAGCTCGGTCGGTGGCTACACCTTC.

This clonotype has just a few counts. The chain links TRBV20-1 to TRBJ2-7; the D call may be TRBD1 or TRBD2 (5 bases each). Germline values: CDR1 DFQATT, CDR2 SNEGSKA (reference sequence). Trimming removed 2 bases at V and 7 bases at J, with 21 bases between. The CDR3 is made up of 15 amino acids. CDR3 sequence: CSARILGTQSVEQYF. The CDR3 nucleotides read TGCAGTGCTAGAATATTAGGGACCCAATCGGTGGAGCAGTACTTC.

The chain combines TRBV20-1 with TRBJ2-1; tentative D call: TRBD2 (6 bases). The V end lost 2 bases, the J end lost 4 bases, and 15 bases lay between the germline ends. This CDR3 has 15 amino acids. The V gene's germline CDR1 is DFQATT and CDR2 SNEGSKA (reference sequence). CDR3 in DNA: TGCAGTGCTAGAAAACCCCTAGCGACTTACAATGAGCAGTTCTTC. Translating gives CSARKPLATYNEQFF.